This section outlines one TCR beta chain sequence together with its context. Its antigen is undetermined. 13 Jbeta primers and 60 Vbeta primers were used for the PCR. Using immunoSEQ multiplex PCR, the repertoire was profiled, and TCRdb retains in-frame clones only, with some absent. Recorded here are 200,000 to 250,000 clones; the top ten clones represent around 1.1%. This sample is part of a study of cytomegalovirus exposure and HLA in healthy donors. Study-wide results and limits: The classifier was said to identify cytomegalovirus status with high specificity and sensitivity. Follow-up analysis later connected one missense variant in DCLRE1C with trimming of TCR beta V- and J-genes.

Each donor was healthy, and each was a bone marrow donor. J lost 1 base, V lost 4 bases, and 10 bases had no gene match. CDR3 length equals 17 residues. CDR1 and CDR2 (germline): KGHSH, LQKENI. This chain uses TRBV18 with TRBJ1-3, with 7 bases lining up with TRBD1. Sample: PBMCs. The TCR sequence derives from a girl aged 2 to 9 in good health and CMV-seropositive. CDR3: CASSLLGQESSGNTIYF. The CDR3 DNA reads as TGTGCCAGCTCACTGCTTGGACAGGAATCGTCTGGAAACACCATATATTTT.